Each of the 4 T cell receptor beta chains below was sequenced from the same sample in a study of T cell responses to AZD1222 COVID-19 vaccine. Generated by immunoSEQ multiplex PCR, the TCRdb table keeps only in-frame clones and is missing some. The sample has approximately 150,000 clones; 87% are singletons. This material consisted of peripheral blood, taken 28 days after the second AZD1222 dose. The receptors originated from an adult who received the AZD1222 COVID-19 vaccine.

This chain connects TRBV25-1 to TRBJ1-4; a possible D gene is TRBD1 (5 bases). The ends were cut back, 2 bases at V and 5 bases at J, with 15 bases in the middle. The CDR3 spans 16 residues. CDR1 is MGHDK and CDR2 is SYGVNS in the germline V gene. The CDR3 sequence is CASSELQGWWNEKLFF. DNA for the CDR3: TGTGCCAGCAGTGAACTTCAGGGTTGGTGGAATGAAAAACTGTTTTTT.

The J gene is TRBJ1-2, the V gene TRBV29-1; no reliable D call. The CDR3 extends over 13 amino acids. V lost 7 bases and J 3 bases, leaving 15 bases between the germline ends. The V gene's germline CDR1 is SQVTM and CDR2 ANQGSEA. The CDR3 sequence is CSATHNVDYGYTF. The DNA of the CDR3 is TGCAGCGCCACGCACAATGTAGACTATGGCTACACCTTC.

The rearrangement links TRBV27 to TRBJ1-4, with 9 bases fitting TRBD1. The CDR3 has 14 residues. The V segment lost 6 bases and the J segment 7 bases; nucleotides outside the gene matches: 6. Looked up from germline, CDR1 is MNHEY and CDR2 is SMNVEV (reference sequence). CDR3 sequence reads: CASRRQGGSEKLFF. The CDR3 DNA reads as TGTGCCAGCAGGAGACAGGGGGGCAGTGAAAAACTGTTTTTT.

The chain joins TRBV18 to TRBJ1-1; weak D call: TRBD1 (5 bases). V lost 3 bases and J 4 bases, leaving 12 bases between the germline ends. The germline V gene encodes CDR1 KGHSH and CDR2 LQKENI. The CDR3 is made up of 14 amino acids. The CDR3 DNA sequence: TGTGCCAGCTCACCTCGGGGGGGAGGCACTGAAGCTTTCTTT. Amino acid sequence: CASSPRGGGTEAFF.